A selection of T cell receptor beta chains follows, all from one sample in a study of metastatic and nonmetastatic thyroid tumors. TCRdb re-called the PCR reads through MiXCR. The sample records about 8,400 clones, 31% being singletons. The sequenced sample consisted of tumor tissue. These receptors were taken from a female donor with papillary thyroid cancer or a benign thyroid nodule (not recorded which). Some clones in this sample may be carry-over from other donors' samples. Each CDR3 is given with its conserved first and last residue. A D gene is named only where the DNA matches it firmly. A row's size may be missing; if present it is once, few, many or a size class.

CDR3 protein: CSASQGSNQPQHF
CDR3 DNA: TGCAGTGCTAGCCAGGGTAGCAATCAGCCCCAGCATTTT
D gene: NA
V gene: TRBV20-1
clone size: NA
J gene: TRBJ1-5

CDR3 protein: CAGSFSDGLGYTF
CDR3 DNA: TGTGCCGGCAGTTTCTCGGACGGCCTTGGTTACACCTTC
D gene: NA
V gene: TRBV27
clone size: few
J gene: TRBJ1-2

CDR3 protein: CASSRLGGATNQPQHF
CDR3 DNA: TGTGCCAGCAGCAGATTGGGTGGAGCAACTAATCAGCCCCAGCATTTT
D gene: NA
V gene: TRBV7-2
clone size: medium-sized
J gene: TRBJ1-5

CDR3 protein: CASSASPLVSGVPETQYF
CDR3 DNA: TGTGCCAGCAGCGCCTCCCCGCTAGTGTCAGGGGTCCCAGAGACCCAGTACTTC
D gene: NA
V gene: TRBV7-3
clone size: medium-sized
J gene: TRBJ2-5

CDR3 protein: CASSRDGGQGPQHF
CDR3 DNA: TGTGCCAGCAGCAGGGACGGGGGGCAGGGGCCCCAGCATTTT
D gene: NA
V gene: TRBV7-8
clone size: medium-sized
J gene: TRBJ1-5

CDR3 protein: CAAHQGAVVYGYTF
CDR3 DNA: TGTGCCGCGCACCAGGGGGCGGTGGTCTATGGCTACACCTTC
D gene: TRBD1
V gene: TRBV10-3
clone size: medium-sized
J gene: TRBJ1-2

CDR3 protein: CASRGGAYEQYF
CDR3 DNA: TGTGCCAGCCGGGGGGGAGCCTACGAGCAGTACTTC
D gene: TRBD2
V gene: TRBV6-1
clone size: NA
J gene: TRBJ2-7

CDR3 protein: CSARDLAGQASYEQYF
CDR3 DNA: TGCAGTGCTAGAGATTTGGCCGGACAGGCTTCCTACGAGCAGTACTTC
D gene: TRBD1
V gene: TRBV20-1
clone size: once
J gene: TRBJ2-7

CDR3 protein: CASSLGQGYNSPLHF
CDR3 DNA: TGTGCCAGCAGCTTAGGGCAGGGCTATAATTCACCCCTCCACTTT
D gene: NA
V gene: TRBV7-2
clone size: NA
J gene: TRBJ1-6

CDR3 protein: CASSLGGTSGRNEQYF
CDR3 DNA: TGTGCCAGCAGCTTAGGCGGGACTAGCGGGAGGAACGAGCAGTACTTC
D gene: TRBD2
V gene: TRBV11-2
clone size: NA
J gene: TRBJ2-7

CDR3 protein: CASSYPDGTSVYEQYF
CDR3 DNA: TGTGCCAGCAGTTATCCCGACGGGACTAGCGTCTACGAGCAGTACTTC
D gene: TRBD2
V gene: TRBV6-2/TRBV6-3
clone size: NA
J gene: TRBJ2-7

CDR3 protein: CTSSLGTSGGSSYNEQFF
CDR3 DNA: TGTACCAGCAGCTTAGGCACTAGCGGGGGTAGCTCCTACAATGAGCAGTTCTTC
D gene: TRBD2
V gene: TRBV7-6
clone size: NA
J gene: TRBJ2-1

CDR3 protein: CSARDLRGTSGGTDTQYF
CDR3 DNA: TGCAGTGCTAGAGATCTTAGAGGGACTAGCGGGGGGACAGATACGCAGTATTTT
D gene: TRBD2
V gene: TRBV20-1
clone size: NA
J gene: TRBJ2-3

CDR3 protein: CASSLVRGGLNPGELFF
CDR3 DNA: TGTGCCAGCAGCTTAGTTAGGGGCGGACTTAACCCCGGGGAGCTGTTTTTT
D gene: NA
V gene: TRBV7-3
clone size: once
J gene: TRBJ2-2

CDR3 protein: CASSSSLISYEQYF
CDR3 DNA: TGTGCCAGCAGCTCGAGCTTAATCTCCTACGAGCAGTACTTC
D gene: NA
V gene: TRBV7-9
clone size: medium-sized
J gene: TRBJ2-7

CDR3 protein: CASSEDRSPLHF
CDR3 DNA: TGCGCCAGCAGCGAGGACAGATCACCCCTCCACTTT
D gene: NA
V gene: TRBV10-1
clone size: few
J gene: TRBJ1-6

CDR3 protein: CASSQETQGYSPLHF
CDR3 DNA: TGTGCCAGCAGCCAAGAAACGCAGGGTTATTCACCCCTCCACTTT
D gene: NA
V gene: TRBV3-1
clone size: NA
J gene: TRBJ1-6

CDR3 protein: CASSLQAGNTIYF
CDR3 DNA: TGTGCCAGCAGTTTACAGGCTGGAAACACCATATATTTT
D gene: NA
V gene: TRBV12-3/TRBV12-4
clone size: NA
J gene: TRBJ1-3

CDR3 protein: CASSQDYTDTQYF
CDR3 DNA: TGTGCCAGCAGCCAGGACTACACAGATACGCAGTATTTT
D gene: NA
V gene: TRBV7-2
clone size: NA
J gene: TRBJ2-3

CDR3 protein: CASSDFGDRGTTNYGYTF
CDR3 DNA: TGTGCCAGCAGTGATTTTGGGGACAGGGGGACGACTAACTATGGCTACACCTTC
D gene: TRBD1
V gene: TRBV6-1
clone size: few
J gene: TRBJ1-2

CDR3 protein: CSARETSVDTGELFF
CDR3 DNA: TGCAGTGCTAGAGAGACTAGCGTTGACACCGGGGAGCTGTTTTTT
D gene: TRBD2
V gene: TRBV20-1
clone size: NA
J gene: TRBJ2-2

CDR3 protein: CASSQVVQSEQYF
CDR3 DNA: TGCGCCAGCAGCCAAGTTGTTCAAAGCGAGCAGTACTTC
D gene: NA
V gene: TRBV4-1
clone size: NA
J gene: TRBJ2-7

CDR3 protein: CAWSSRDSFTDTQYF
CDR3 DNA: TGTGCCTGGAGTAGTCGGGACTCCTTTACAGATACGCAGTATTTT
D gene: NA
V gene: TRBV30
clone size: many
J gene: TRBJ2-3

CDR3 protein: CSASGRRWTEAFF
CDR3 DNA: TGCAGTGCTAGTGGGCGGAGGTGGACTGAAGCTTTCTTT
D gene: NA
V gene: TRBV20-1
clone size: medium-sized
J gene: TRBJ1-1

CDR3 protein: CASSVLGNEQYF
CDR3 DNA: TGTGCCAGCAGCGTCCTGGGGAACGAGCAGTACTTC
D gene: NA
V gene: TRBV2
clone size: NA
J gene: TRBJ2-7

CDR3 protein: CASSQGTGGLEKLFF
CDR3 DNA: TGTGCCAGCAGCCAGGGGACAGGGGGACTTGAAAAACTGTTTTTT
D gene: TRBD1
V gene: TRBV4-2
clone size: few
J gene: TRBJ1-4

CDR3 protein: CASDRGVTEAFF
CDR3 DNA: TGTGCCAGCGACAGGGGGGTTACTGAAGCTTTCTTT
D gene: TRBD1
V gene: TRBV2
clone size: NA
J gene: TRBJ1-1

CDR3 protein: CASSLEADSSYEQYF
CDR3 DNA: TGTGCCAGCAGCTTAGAAGCGGACAGCTCCTACGAGCAGTACTTC
D gene: NA
V gene: TRBV7-8
clone size: medium-sized
J gene: TRBJ2-7

CDR3 protein: CASSHRGGDEQFF
CDR3 DNA: TGTGCCAGCAGCCACAGGGGCGGGGATGAGCAGTTCTTC
D gene: NA
V gene: TRBV6-1
clone size: few
J gene: TRBJ2-1

CDR3 protein: CSARYGITDTQYF
CDR3 DNA: TGCAGTGCTAGATATGGGATCACAGATACGCAGTATTTT
D gene: NA
V gene: TRBV20-1
clone size: NA
J gene: TRBJ2-3

CDR3 protein: CAWSKGQGALGYTF
CDR3 DNA: TGTGCCTGGAGTAAAGGACAGGGGGCTCTCGGCTACACCTTC
D gene: TRBD1
V gene: TRBV30
clone size: medium-sized
J gene: TRBJ1-2

CDR3 protein: CASSRDRGQETQYF
CDR3 DNA: TGCGCCAGCAGCCGGGACAGGGGGCAGGAGACCCAGTACTTC
D gene: TRBD1
V gene: TRBV5-1
clone size: NA
J gene: TRBJ2-5

CDR3 protein: CASSFTGGQETQYF
CDR3 DNA: TGCGCCAGCAGCTTTACAGGGGGCCAAGAGACCCAGTACTTC
D gene: TRBD1
V gene: TRBV5-1
clone size: NA
J gene: TRBJ2-5

CDR3 protein: CASSVASEQCF
CDR3 DNA: TGTGCCAGCAGTGTTGCATCCGAGCAGTGCTTC
D gene: NA
V gene: TRBV6-1
clone size: few
J gene: TRBJ2-7

CDR3 protein: CASSSRDGAYEQYF
CDR3 DNA: TGCGCCAGCAGCTCCCGGGACGGTGCCTACGAGCAGTACTTC
D gene: NA
V gene: TRBV5-1
clone size: NA
J gene: TRBJ2-7

CDR3 protein: CASSGTSGFNTGELFF
CDR3 DNA: TGTGCCAGCAGTGGGACTAGCGGGTTTAACACCGGGGAGCTGTTTTTT
D gene: TRBD2
V gene: TRBV12-3/TRBV12-4
clone size: many
J gene: TRBJ2-2

CDR3 protein: CASSLGGSGRTYNEQFF
CDR3 DNA: TGTGCCAGCAGCTTAGGAGGGAGCGGGAGGACCTACAATGAGCAGTTCTTC
D gene: TRBD2
V gene: TRBV13
clone size: NA
J gene: TRBJ2-1

CDR3 protein: CASRGRTADINNEQFF
CDR3 DNA: TGTGCCAGCAGGGGCCGGACGGCGGATATAAACAATGAGCAGTTCTTC
D gene: NA
V gene: TRBV2
clone size: once
J gene: TRBJ2-1

CDR3 protein: CASSQEHRSNYGYTF
CDR3 DNA: TGCGCCAGCAGCCAAGAGCACAGAAGTAACTATGGCTACACCTTC
D gene: NA
V gene: TRBV4-3
clone size: NA
J gene: TRBJ1-2

CDR3 protein: CASSLGRTEAFF
CDR3 DNA: TGTGCCAGCAGCTTAGGACGAACTGAAGCTTTCTTT
D gene: NA
V gene: TRBV7-2
clone size: few
J gene: TRBJ1-1

CDR3 protein: CASGREGSPLHF
CDR3 DNA: TGTGCCAGCGGCAGGGAAGGTTCACCCCTCCACTTT
D gene: NA
V gene: TRBV12-3/TRBV12-4
clone size: NA
J gene: TRBJ1-6

CDR3 protein: CASSTTDAANYGYTF
CDR3 DNA: TGTGCCAGCAGTACGACGGATGCGGCTAACTATGGCTACACCTTC
D gene: NA
V gene: TRBV27
clone size: NA
J gene: TRBJ1-2

CDR3 protein: CASSYDGTNSPLHF
CDR3 DNA: TGTGCCAGCAGTTACGACGGGACCAATTCACCCCTCCACTTT
D gene: NA
V gene: TRBV6-2/TRBV6-3
clone size: NA
J gene: TRBJ1-6

CDR3 protein: CASSLSELMNTEAFF
CDR3 DNA: TGTGCCAGCAGTTTATCGGAACTTATGAACACTGAAGCTTTCTTT
D gene: NA
V gene: TRBV12-3/TRBV12-4
clone size: few
J gene: TRBJ1-1

CDR3 protein: CSAFKFNEQFF
CDR3 DNA: TGCAGTGCTTTTAAGTTCAATGAGCAGTTCTTC
D gene: NA
V gene: TRBV20-1
clone size: NA
J gene: TRBJ2-1

CDR3 protein: CASRPDVEDTEAFF
CDR3 DNA: TGTGCCAGCAGACCGGACGTGGAGGACACTGAAGCTTTCTTT
D gene: NA
V gene: TRBV28
clone size: NA
J gene: TRBJ1-1

CDR3 protein: CASSAGQPQHF
CDR3 DNA: TGTGCCAGTAGTGCGGGTCAGCCCCAGCATTTT
D gene: NA
V gene: TRBV19
clone size: few
J gene: TRBJ1-5

CDR3 protein: CATSRDRTSYEQYF
CDR3 DNA: TGTGCCACCAGCAGGGACAGGACCTCCTACGAGCAGTACTTC
D gene: TRBD1
V gene: TRBV15
clone size: few
J gene: TRBJ2-7

CDR3 protein: CASSEGGQGNQPQHF
CDR3 DNA: TGTGCCAGCAGTGAGGGGGGACAGGGAAATCAGCCCCAGCATTTT
D gene: TRBD1
V gene: TRBV2
clone size: NA
J gene: TRBJ1-5

CDR3 protein: CAARVPHTGELFF
CDR3 DNA: TGCGCCGCTCGCGTACCCCACACCGGGGAGCTGTTTTTT
D gene: NA
V gene: TRBV5-1
clone size: NA
J gene: TRBJ2-2

CDR3 protein: CASSQDGLYGYTF
CDR3 DNA: TGTGCCAGCAGCCAGGACGGTCTCTATGGCTACACCTTC
D gene: NA
V gene: TRBV11-1
clone size: NA
J gene: TRBJ1-2

CDR3 protein: CASKVAGEVGELFF
CDR3 DNA: TGTGCCAGCAAGGTAGCGGGGGAAGTCGGGGAGCTGTTTTTT
D gene: TRBD2
V gene: TRBV6-1
clone size: few
J gene: TRBJ2-2

CDR3 protein: CASSLQGNVVEKLFF
CDR3 DNA: TGTGCCAGCAGCCTACAGGGAAACGTTGTTGAAAAACTGTTTTTT
D gene: NA
V gene: TRBV7-2
clone size: many
J gene: TRBJ1-4

CDR3 protein: CASSYVANYGYTF
CDR3 DNA: TGTGCCAGCAGTTATGTAGCTAACTATGGCTACACCTTC
D gene: NA
V gene: TRBV6-2/TRBV6-3
clone size: few
J gene: TRBJ1-2

CDR3 protein: CASRRGTGRDYEQYF
CDR3 DNA: TGTGCCAGCAGGAGAGGGACCGGGCGCGACTACGAGCAGTACTTC
D gene: NA
V gene: TRBV6-1
clone size: few
J gene: TRBJ2-7

CDR3 protein: CASRLGGGPGELFF
CDR3 DNA: TGTGCCAGCAGGCTAGGGGGCGGCCCCGGGGAGCTGTTTTTT
D gene: TRBD1
V gene: TRBV6-1
clone size: NA
J gene: TRBJ2-2

CDR3 protein: CAWISSGSINEQFF
CDR3 DNA: TGTGCCTGGATTTCTAGCGGGAGTATCAATGAGCAGTTCTTC
D gene: TRBD2
V gene: TRBV30
clone size: NA
J gene: TRBJ2-1

CDR3 protein: CASSDQGGGELFF
CDR3 DNA: TGTGCCAGTAGTGACCAGGGAGGCGGGGAGCTGTTTTTT
D gene: NA
V gene: TRBV19
clone size: NA
J gene: TRBJ2-2

CDR3 protein: CASGIGRLTDTQYF
CDR3 DNA: TGTGCCAGCGGAATCGGGAGACTCACAGATACGCAGTATTTT
D gene: NA
V gene: TRBV12-3/TRBV12-4
clone size: NA
J gene: TRBJ2-3

CDR3 protein: CASSLTDTQYF
CDR3 DNA: TGTGCCAGCAGCCTTACAGATACGCAGTATTTT
D gene: NA
V gene: TRBV12-3/TRBV12-4
clone size: medium-sized
J gene: TRBJ2-3